These 3 T cell receptor beta chains originate from one sample sequenced in a study of shared clonotypes between healthy human individuals. Repertoires were generated with immunoSEQ multiplex PCR, while TCRdb's copy carries only in-frame clones and drops some. The sample lists 660,000 or so clones, about 96% occurring once. Terminally differentiated effector memory CD45RA+ cells were excluded by CCR7 positive selection of CD45RO-negative cells. Sequencing was carried out using naive CD8+ T cells sorted from blood. The receptors stem from a woman in her 30s in good health.

This clone came up once. The genes are TRBV11-2 and TRBJ2-7; 10 bases agree with TRBD2. V lost 4 bases and J lost 5; bases outside the gene matches: 8. Germline CDR1 reads SGHAT; CDR2 reads FQNNGV. The CDR3 spans 15 residues. CDR3: CASSSSSGSLNEQYF. In DNA form, the CDR3 reads TGTGCCAGCAGCTCCTCTAGCGGGAGTCTCAACGAGCAGTACTTC.

The rearrangement joins TRBV6-1 to TRBJ1-5; no clear D gene. CDR1 is MNHNS and CDR2 is SASEGT in the germline V gene. Trimming shortened V by 4 bases and J by 0 bases, and 16 bases separated the two germline ends. CDR3 length: 17 amino acids. Here the CDR3 reads CASSVGRHPDSNQPQHF. The CDR3 nucleotides read TGTGCCAGCAGTGTAGGACGGCATCCCGATAGCAATCAGCCCCAGCATTTT.

The rearrangement joins TRBV4-2 to TRBJ1-1, with D possibly matching TRBD1 (5 bases). V dropped 4 bases and J dropped 2 bases, with 11 bases sitting between them. The CDR3 length is 14 residues. CDR1 is LGHNA, CDR2 YNFKEQ, per germline. CDR3 region: CASSPGGVNTEAFF. For the CDR3, the DNA is TGTGCCAGCAGCCCCGGAGGGGTTAACACTGAAGCTTTCTTT.